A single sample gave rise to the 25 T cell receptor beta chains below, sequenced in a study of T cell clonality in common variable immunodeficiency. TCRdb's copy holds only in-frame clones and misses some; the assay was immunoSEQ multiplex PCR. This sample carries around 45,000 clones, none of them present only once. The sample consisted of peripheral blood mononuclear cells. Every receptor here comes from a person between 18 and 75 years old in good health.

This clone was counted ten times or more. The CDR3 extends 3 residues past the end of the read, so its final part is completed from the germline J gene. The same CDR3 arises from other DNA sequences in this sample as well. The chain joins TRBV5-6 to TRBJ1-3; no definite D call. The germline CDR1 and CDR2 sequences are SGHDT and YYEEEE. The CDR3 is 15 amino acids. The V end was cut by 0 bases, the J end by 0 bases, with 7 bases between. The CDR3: CASSLGRSSGNTIYF. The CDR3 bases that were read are TGTGCCAGCAGCTTGGGGCGGAGCTCTGGAAACACC.

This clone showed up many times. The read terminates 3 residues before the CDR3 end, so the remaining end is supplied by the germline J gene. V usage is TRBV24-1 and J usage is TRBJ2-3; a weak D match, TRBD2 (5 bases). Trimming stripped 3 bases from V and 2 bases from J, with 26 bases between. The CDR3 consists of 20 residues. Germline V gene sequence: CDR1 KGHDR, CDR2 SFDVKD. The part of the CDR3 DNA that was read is TGTGCCACCAGTGATCTATCCACTAAGGAAGAGCGGAGCCCCACAGATACG. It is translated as CATSDLSTKEERSPTDT. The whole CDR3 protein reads CATSDLSTKEERSPTDTQYF.

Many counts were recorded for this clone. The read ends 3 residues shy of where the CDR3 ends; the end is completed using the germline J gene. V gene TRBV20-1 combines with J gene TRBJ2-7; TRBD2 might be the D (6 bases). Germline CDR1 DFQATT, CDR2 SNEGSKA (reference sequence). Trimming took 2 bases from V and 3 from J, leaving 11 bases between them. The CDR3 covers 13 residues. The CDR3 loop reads CSARRLGNYEQYF. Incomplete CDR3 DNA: TGCAGTGCTAGACGACTAGGAAACTACGAG.

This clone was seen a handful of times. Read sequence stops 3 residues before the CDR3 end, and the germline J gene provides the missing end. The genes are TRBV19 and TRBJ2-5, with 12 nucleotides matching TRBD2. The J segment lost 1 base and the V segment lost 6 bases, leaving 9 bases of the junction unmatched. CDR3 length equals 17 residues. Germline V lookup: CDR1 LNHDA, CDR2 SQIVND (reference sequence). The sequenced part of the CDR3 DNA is TGTGCCAGTAGCCCCCGGCCTAGCGGGGGGGCCCAAGAGACC. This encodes CASSPRPSGGAQET. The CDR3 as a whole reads CASSPRPSGGAQETQYF. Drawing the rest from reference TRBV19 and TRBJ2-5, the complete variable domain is DGGITQSPKYLFRKEGQNVTLSCEQNLNHDAMYWYRQDPGQGLRLIYYSQIVNDFQKGDIAEGYSVSREKKESFPLTVTSAQKNPTAFYLCASSPRPSGGAQETQYFGPGTRLLVL.

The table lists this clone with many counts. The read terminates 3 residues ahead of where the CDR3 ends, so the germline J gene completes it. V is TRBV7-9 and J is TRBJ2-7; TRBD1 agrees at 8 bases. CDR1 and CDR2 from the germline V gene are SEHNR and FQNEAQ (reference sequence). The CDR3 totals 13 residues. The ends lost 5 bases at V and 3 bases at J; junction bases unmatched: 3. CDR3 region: CASSRDRFYEQYF. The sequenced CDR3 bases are TGTGCCAGCAGCCGGGACAGGTTCTACGAG.

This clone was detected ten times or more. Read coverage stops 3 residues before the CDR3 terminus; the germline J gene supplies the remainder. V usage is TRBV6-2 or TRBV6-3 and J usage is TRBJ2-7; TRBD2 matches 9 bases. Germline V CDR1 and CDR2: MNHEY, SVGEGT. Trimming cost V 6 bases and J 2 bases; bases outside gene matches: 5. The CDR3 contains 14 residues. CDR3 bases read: TGTGCCAGCAGCTCCCGACTAGCGGCCTACGAG. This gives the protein CASSSRLAAYE. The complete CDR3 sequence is CASSSRLAAYEQYF.

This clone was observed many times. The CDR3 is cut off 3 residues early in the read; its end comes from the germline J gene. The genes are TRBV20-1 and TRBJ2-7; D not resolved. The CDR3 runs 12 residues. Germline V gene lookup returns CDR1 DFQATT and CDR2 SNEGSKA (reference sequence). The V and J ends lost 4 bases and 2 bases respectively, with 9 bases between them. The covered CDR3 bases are TGCAGTGCTATACACAAAACCTACGAG. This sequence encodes CSAIHKTYE. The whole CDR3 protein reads CSAIHKTYEQYF.

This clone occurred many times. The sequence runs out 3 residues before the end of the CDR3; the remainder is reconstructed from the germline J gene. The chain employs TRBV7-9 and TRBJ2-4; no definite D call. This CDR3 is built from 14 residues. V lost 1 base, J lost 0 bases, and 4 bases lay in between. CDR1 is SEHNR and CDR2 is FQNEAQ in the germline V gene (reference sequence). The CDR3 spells CASSLGLAKNIQYF. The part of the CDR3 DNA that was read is TGTGCCAGCAGCTTAGGACTAGCCAAAAACATT.

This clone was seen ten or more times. Incomplete CDR3 DNA: TGCGCCAGCAGTGAGTCGCGACAGGGGGACTTTTGGGAG. Amino acids: CASSESRQGDFWE. The CDR3, in full, reads CASSESRQGDFWELFF. This sequence joins TRBV10-1 and TRBJ2-2, with 9 nucleotides matching TRBD1. The read stops 3 residues short of the end of the CDR3; the missing end is completed from the germline J gene. Germline CDR1 reads WNHNN; CDR2 reads SYGVQD (reference sequence). Trimming at V came to 0 bases and at J to 9 bases, leaving 8 bases not matched to a gene. The CDR3 spans 16 residues.

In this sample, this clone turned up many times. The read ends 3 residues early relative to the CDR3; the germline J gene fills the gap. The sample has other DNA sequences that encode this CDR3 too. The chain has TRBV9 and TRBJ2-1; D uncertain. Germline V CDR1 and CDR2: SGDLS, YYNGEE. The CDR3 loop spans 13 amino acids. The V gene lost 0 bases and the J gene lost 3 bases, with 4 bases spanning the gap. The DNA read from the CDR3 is TGTGCCAGCAGCGTAGCTTACTACAATGAG. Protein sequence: CASSVAYYNE. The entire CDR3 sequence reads CASSVAYYNEQFF.

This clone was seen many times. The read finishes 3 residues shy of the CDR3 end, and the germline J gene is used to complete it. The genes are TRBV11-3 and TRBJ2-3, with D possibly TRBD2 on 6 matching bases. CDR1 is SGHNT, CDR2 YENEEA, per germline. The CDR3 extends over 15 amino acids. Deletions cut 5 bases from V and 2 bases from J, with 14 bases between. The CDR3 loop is CASSTGLAPTDTQYF. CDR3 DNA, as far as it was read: TGTGCCAGCAGCACGGGACTGGCACCCACAGATACG.

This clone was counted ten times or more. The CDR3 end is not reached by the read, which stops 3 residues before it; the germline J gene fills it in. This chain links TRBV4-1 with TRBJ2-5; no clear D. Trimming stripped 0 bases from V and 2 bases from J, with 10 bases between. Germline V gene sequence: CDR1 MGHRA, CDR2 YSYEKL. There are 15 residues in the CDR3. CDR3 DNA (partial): TGCGCCAGCAGCCAAGAGGCCGCTTTTCAAGAGACC. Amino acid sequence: CASSQEAAFQET. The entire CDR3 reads CASSQEAAFQETQYF.

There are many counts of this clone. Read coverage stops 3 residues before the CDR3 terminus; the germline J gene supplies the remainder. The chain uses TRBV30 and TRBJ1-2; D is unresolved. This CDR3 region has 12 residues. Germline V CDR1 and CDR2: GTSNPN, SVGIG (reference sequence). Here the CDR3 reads CAWTPRSISYTF. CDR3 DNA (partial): TGTGCCTGGACCCCCAGGAGTATCAGC.

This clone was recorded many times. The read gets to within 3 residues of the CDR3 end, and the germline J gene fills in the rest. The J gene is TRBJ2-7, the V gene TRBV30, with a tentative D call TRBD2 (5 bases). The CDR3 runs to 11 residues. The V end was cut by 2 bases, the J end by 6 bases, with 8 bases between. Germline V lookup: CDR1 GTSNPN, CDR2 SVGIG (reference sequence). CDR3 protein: CAWSSLAEQYF. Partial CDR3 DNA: TGTGCCTGGAGTAGTCTAGCCGAG.

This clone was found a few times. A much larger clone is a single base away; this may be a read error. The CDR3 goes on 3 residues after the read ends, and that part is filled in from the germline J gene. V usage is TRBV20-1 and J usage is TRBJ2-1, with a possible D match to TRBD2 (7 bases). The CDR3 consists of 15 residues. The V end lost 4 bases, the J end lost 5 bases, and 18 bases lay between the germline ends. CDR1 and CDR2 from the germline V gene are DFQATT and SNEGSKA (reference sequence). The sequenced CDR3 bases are TGCAGTGCTATGAGCTGGGGGCTAGCGGACAATGAG. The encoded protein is CSAMSWGLADNE. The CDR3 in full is CSAMSWGLADNEQFF.

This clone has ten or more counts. This CDR3 reads CASSRDRGGGANVLTF. The CDR3 bases that were read are TGTGCCAGCAGCAGAGACAGGGGTGGCGGGGCCAACGTC. The genes are TRBV14 and TRBJ2-6, with 8 bases fitting TRBD1. From the germline J gene comes the end of the CDR3, since the read stops 3 residues before it. The CDR3 loop spans 16 amino acids. Trimming at V came to 5 bases and at J to 4 bases, leaving 7 bases not matched to a gene. Per germline, CDR1 SGHDN and CDR2 FVKESK.

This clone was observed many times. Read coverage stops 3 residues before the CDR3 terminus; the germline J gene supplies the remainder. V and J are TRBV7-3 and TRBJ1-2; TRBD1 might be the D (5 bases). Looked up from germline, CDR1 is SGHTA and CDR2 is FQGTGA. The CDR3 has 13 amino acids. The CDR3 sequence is CASSLTQGPPYTF. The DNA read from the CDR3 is TGTGCCAGCAGCCTCACCCAGGGCCCGCCG.

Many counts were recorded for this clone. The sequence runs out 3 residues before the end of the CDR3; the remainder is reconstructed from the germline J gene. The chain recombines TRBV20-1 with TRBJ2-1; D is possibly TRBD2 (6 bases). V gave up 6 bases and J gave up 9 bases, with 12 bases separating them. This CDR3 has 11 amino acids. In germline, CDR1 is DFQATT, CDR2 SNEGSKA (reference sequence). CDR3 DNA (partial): TGCAGTGCCAGACTAGTCTCTGAG. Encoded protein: CSARLVSE. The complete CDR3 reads CSARLVSEQFF.

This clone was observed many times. The CDR3 bases that were read are TGTGCCAGCAGCGTGCTCGGGACAGTCTATGGC. Protein product: CASSVLGTVYG. The complete CDR3 protein is CASSVLGTVYGYTF. The chain carries TRBV5-4 and TRBJ1-2; 7 bases fit TRBD1. The missing CDR3 end, 3 residues past where the read stops, is filled in from the germline J gene. The CDR3 is 14 residues long. CDR1 and CDR2 (germline): SGHNT, YYREEE (reference sequence). J was trimmed by 4 bases and V by 4 bases; bases with no gene match: 7.

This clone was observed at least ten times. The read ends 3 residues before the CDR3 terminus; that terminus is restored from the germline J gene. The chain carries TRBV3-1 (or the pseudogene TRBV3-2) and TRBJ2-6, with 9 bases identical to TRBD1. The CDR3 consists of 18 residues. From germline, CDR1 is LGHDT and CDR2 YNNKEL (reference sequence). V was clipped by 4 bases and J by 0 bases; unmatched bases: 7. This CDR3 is CASSRTGTGFSGANVLTF. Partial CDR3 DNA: TGTGCCAGCAGCCGAACCGGGACAGGGTTCTCTGGGGCCAACGTC.

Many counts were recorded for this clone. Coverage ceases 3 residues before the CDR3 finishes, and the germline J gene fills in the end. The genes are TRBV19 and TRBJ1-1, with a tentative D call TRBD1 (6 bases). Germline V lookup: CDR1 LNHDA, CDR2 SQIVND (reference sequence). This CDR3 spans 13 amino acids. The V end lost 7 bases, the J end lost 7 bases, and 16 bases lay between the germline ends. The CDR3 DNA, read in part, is TGTGCCAGTAAATCTGGGGGCTACGGTGAA. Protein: CASKSGGYGE. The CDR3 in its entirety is CASKSGGYGEAFF. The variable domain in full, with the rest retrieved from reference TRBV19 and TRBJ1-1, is DGGITQSPKYLFRKEGQNVTLSCEQNLNHDAMYWYRQDPGQGLRLIYYSQIVNDFQKGDIAEGYSVSREKKESFPLTVTSAQKNPTAFYLCASKSGGYGEAFFGQGTRLTVV.

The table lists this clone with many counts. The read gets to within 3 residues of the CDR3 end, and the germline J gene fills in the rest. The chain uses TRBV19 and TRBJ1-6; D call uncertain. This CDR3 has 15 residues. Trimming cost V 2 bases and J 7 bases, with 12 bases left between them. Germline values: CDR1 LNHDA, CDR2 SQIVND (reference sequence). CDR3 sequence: CASSIRGRLNSPLHF. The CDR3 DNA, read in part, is TGTGCCAGTAGTATAAGAGGACGACTAAATTCACCC.

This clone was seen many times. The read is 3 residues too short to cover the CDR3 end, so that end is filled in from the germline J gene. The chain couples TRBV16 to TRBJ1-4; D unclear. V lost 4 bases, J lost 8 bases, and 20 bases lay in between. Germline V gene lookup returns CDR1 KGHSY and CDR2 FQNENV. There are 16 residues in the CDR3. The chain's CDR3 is CASSPQRRQSGEKLFF. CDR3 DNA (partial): TGTGCCAGCAGCCCCCAACGAAGACAATCAGGAGAAAAA.

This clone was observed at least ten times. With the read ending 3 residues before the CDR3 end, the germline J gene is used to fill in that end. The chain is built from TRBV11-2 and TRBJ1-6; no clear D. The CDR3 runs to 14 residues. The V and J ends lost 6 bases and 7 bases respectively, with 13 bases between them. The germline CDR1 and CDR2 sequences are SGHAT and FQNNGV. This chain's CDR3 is CASRSEGRNSPLHF. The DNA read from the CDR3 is TGTGCCAGCAGAAGTGAAGGCAGGAATTCACCC.

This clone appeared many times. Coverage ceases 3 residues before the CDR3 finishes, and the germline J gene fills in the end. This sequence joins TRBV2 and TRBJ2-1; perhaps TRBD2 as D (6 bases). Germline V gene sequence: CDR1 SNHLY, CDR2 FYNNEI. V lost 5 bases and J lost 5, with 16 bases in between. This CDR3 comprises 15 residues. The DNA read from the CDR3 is TGTGCCAGCAGTAGCCAGGGACTCGCAAACAATGAG. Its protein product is CASSSQGLANNE. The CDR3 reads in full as CASSSQGLANNEQFF.